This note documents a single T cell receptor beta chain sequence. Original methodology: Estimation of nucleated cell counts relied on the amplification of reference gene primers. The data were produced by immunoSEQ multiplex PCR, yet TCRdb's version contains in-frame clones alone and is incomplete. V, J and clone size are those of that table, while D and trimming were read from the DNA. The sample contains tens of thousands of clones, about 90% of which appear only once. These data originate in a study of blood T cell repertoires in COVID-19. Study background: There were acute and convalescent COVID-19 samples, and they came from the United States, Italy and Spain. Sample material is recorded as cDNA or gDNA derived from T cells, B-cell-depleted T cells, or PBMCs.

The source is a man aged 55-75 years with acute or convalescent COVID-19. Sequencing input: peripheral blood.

The CDR3 DNA sequence: TGTGCCAGCAGCTTCGGCGGCACTAGCGAGCAGTACTTC. This codes for CASSFGGTSEQYF. The chain links TRBV11-2 to TRBJ2-7; the D gene is possibly TRBD2 (5 bases). This CDR3 has 13 amino acids. The V end lost 3 bases, the J end lost 6 bases, and 12 bases lay between the germline ends. Germline CDR1 SGHAT, CDR2 FQNNGV.